This is a list of T cell receptor beta chains from one sample in a study of T-cell reconstitution after alpha-beta-depleted transplantation in children. MiXCR was run by TCRdb on the PCR reads, yielding one entry per CDR3 protein. Found here are approximately 420,000 distinct CDR3 sequences, roughly 11% of them singletons; the top ten hold over 4.5%. Sequences were derived from PBMCs from the stem cell graft donor, sampled from the stem cell graft. These receptors were taken from a human donor who donated a stem cell graft to a child with acute myeloid leukemia. CDR3s include the opening cysteine and the closing phenylalanine or tryptophan. Fields, in order: V gene, J gene, CDR3 protein.

V gene: TRBV12-3/TRBV12-4; J gene: TRBJ1-3; CDR3 protein: CASTPRASGNTIYF
V gene: TRBV27; J gene: TRBJ1-1; CDR3 protein: CASSPYRGKNTEAFF
V gene: TRBV12-3/TRBV12-4; J gene: TRBJ1-6; CDR3 protein: CASRSQGARNSPLHF
V gene: TRBV19; J gene: TRBJ2-2; CDR3 protein: CASSTFDRANGELFF
V gene: TRBV14; J gene: TRBJ2-3; CDR3 protein: CASSQDLGDRESETDTQYF
V gene: TRBV2; J gene: TRBJ2-1; CDR3 protein: CASRRGALGDEQFF
V gene: TRBV3-1; J gene: TRBJ1-1; CDR3 protein: CASSQARSRRNTEAFF
V gene: TRBV5-1; J gene: TRBJ2-5; CDR3 protein: CASSFGDRVQETQYF
V gene: TRBV20-1; J gene: TRBJ2-2; CDR3 protein: CSARRESSTGELFF
V gene: TRBV4-3; J gene: TRBJ2-7; CDR3 protein: CASSRGAGDEQYF
V gene: TRBV20-1; J gene: TRBJ1-6; CDR3 protein: CSATTGRNSPLHF
V gene: TRBV27; J gene: TRBJ1-1; CDR3 protein: CASSSPARVEAFF
V gene: TRBV3-1; J gene: TRBJ1-4; CDR3 protein: CASSQGEGSTNEKLFF
V gene: TRBV10-3; J gene: TRBJ1-2; CDR3 protein: CAISSAANYGYTF
V gene: TRBV15; J gene: TRBJ2-5; CDR3 protein: CATSLQGVVGQETQYF
V gene: TRBV20-1; J gene: TRBJ2-3; CDR3 protein: CSAIAGVTDTQYF
V gene: TRBV24-1; J gene: TRBJ2-5; CDR3 protein: CATSDDGGSGQETQYF
V gene: TRBV20-1; J gene: TRBJ2-3; CDR3 protein: CSASFMASGYTDTQYF
V gene: TRBV5-5; J gene: TRBJ1-3; CDR3 protein: CASSRRQGSSGNTIYF
V gene: TRBV5-1; J gene: TRBJ2-3; CDR3 protein: CASSSGLPSDTQYF
V gene: TRBV29-1; J gene: TRBJ1-3; CDR3 protein: CSVRHSSGNTIYF
V gene: TRBV18; J gene: TRBJ2-1; CDR3 protein: CASSHREGLGEQFF
V gene: TRBV12-3/TRBV12-4; J gene: TRBJ2-2; CDR3 protein: CASGWWEELFF
V gene: TRBV5-1; J gene: TRBJ2-5; CDR3 protein: CASSLGAASRAQETQYF
V gene: TRBV7-9; J gene: TRBJ2-1; CDR3 protein: CASSPTSGRVNEQFF
V gene: TRBV6-4; J gene: TRBJ2-3; CDR3 protein: CASSDGDTDTQYF
V gene: TRBV29-1; J gene: TRBJ2-5; CDR3 protein: CSVEGREAGETQYF
V gene: TRBV12-3/TRBV12-4; J gene: TRBJ2-2; CDR3 protein: CASSSLATGELFF